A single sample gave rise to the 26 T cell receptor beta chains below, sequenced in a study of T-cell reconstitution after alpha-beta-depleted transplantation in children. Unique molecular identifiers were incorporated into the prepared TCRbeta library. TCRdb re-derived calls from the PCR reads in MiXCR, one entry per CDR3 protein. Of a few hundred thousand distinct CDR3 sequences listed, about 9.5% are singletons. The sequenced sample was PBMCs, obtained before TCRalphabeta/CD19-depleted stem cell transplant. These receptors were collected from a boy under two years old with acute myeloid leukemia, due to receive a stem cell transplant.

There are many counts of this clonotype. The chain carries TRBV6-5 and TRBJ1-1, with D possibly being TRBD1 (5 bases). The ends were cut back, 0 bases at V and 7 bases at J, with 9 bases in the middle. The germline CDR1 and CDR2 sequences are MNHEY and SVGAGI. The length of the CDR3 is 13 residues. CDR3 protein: CASSYSGHIEAFF. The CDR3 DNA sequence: TGTGCCAGCAGTTACTCGGGGCACATTGAAGCTTTCTTT.

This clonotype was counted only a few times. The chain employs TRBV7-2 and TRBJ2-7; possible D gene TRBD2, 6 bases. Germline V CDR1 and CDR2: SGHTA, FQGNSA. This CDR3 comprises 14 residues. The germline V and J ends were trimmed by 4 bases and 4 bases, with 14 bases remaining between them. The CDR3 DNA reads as TGTGCCAGCAGCTGGGGCAGGGAGGAGTACGAGCAGTACTTC. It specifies CASSWGREEYEQYF.

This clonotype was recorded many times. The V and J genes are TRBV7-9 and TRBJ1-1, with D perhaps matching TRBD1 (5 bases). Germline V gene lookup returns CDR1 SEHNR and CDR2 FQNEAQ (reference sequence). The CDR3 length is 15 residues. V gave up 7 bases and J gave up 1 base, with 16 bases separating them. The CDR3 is CASTYHPTGNTEAFF. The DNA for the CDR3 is TGTGCCAGCACCTACCACCCCACAGGGAACACTGAAGCTTTCTTT.

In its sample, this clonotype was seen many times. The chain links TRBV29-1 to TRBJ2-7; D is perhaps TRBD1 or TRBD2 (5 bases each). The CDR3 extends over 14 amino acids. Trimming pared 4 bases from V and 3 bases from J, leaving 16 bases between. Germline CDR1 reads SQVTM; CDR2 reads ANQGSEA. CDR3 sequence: CSVGLRGRDYEQYF. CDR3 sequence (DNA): TGCAGCGTTGGACTTCGGGGCAGGGACTACGAGCAGTACTTC.

The CDR3 bases are TGTGCCAGCAGCCAAGACGGCAGGGGGTCACCCCTCCACTTT. Translated, it gives CASSQDGRGSPLHF. V usage is TRBV4-2 and J usage is TRBJ1-6, with TRBD1 identical over 7 bases. The V segment lost 0 bases and the J segment 10 bases; nucleotides outside the gene matches: 3. The CDR3 covers 14 residues. Germline loops: CDR1 LGHNA, CDR2 YNFKEQ.

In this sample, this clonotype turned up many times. The CDR3 sequence is CATSRVGSVSYEQYF. DNA of the CDR3: TGTGCCACCAGCAGAGTTGGCTCCGTCTCCTACGAGCAGTACTTC. This chain uses TRBV15 with TRBJ2-7; D uncertain. Trimming cost V 1 base and J 0 bases, with 10 bases left between them. CDR1 and CDR2 (germline): LNHNV, YYDKDF (reference sequence). This CDR3 has 15 residues.

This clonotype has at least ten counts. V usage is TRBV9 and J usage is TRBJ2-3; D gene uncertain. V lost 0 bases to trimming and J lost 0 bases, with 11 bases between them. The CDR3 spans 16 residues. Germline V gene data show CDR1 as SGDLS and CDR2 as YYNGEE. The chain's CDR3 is CASSVVGQTSTDTQYF. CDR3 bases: TGTGCCAGCAGCGTAGTTGGTCAGACTAGCACAGATACGCAGTATTTT.

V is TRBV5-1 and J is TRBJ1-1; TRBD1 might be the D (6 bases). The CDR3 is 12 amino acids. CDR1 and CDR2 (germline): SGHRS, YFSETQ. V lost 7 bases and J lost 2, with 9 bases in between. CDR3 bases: TGCGCCAGCCAAGGGGGTAACACTGAAGCTTTCTTT. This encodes CASQGGNTEAFF.

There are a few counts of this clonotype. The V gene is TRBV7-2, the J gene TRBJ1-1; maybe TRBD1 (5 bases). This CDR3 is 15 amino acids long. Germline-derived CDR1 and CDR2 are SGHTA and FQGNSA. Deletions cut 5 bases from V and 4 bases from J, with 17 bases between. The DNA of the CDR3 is TGTGCCAGCAGCATCGCCGCGGGGCAGGGCACTGAAGCTTTCTTT. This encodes CASSIAAGQGTEAFF.

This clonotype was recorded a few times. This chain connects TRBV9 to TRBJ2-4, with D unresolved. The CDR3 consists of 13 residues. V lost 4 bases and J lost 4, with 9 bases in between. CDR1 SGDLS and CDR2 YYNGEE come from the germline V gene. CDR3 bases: TGTGCCAGCAGCCAAACCGGGAAAAACATTCAGTACTTC. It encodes CASSQTGKNIQYF.

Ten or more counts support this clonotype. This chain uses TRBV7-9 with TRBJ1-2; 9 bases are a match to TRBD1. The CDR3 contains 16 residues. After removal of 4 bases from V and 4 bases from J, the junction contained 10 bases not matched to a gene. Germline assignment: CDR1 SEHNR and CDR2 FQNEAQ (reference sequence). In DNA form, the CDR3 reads TGTGCCAGCAGCTCATACCACAGGGGGCCGGGCTATGGCTACACCTTC. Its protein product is CASSSYHRGPGYGYTF.

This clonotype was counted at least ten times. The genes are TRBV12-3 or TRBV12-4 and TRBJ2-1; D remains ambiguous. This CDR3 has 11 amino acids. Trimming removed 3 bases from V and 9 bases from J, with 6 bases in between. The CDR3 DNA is TGTGCCAGCAGTTTTGGCATTGAGCAGTTCTTC. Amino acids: CASSFGIEQFF.

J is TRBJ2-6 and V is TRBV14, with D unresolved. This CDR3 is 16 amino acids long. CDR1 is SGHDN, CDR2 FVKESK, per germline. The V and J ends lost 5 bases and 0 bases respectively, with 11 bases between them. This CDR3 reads CASSKAIRSGANVLTF. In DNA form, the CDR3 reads TGTGCCAGCAGCAAAGCGATACGCTCTGGGGCCAACGTCCTGACTTTC.

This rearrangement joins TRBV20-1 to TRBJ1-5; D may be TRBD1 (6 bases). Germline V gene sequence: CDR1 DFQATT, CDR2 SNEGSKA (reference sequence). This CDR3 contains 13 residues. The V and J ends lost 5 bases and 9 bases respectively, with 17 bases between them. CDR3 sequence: CSALTERGGPQHF. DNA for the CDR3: TGCAGTGCTCTGACAGAAAGGGGGGGGCCCCAGCATTTT.

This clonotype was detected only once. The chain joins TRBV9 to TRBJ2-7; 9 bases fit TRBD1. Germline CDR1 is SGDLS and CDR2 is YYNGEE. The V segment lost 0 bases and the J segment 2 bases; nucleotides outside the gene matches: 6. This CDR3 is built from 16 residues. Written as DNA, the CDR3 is TGTGCCAGCAGCGTAGACCCCGGGACAGGGACCTACGAGCAGTACTTC. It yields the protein CASSVDPGTGTYEQYF.

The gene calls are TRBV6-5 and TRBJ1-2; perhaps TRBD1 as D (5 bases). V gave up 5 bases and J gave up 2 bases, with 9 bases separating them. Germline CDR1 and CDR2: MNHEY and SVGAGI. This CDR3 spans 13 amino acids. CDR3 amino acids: CASSNHRNYGYTF. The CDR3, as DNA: TGTGCCAGCAGTAACCACAGGAACTATGGCTACACCTTC.

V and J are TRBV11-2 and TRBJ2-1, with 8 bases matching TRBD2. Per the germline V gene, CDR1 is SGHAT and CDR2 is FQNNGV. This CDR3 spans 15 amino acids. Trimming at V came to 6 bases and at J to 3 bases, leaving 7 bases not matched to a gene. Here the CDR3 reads CASRLSGSLYNEQFF. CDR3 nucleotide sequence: TGTGCCAGCAGACTCAGCGGGAGTCTCTACAATGAGCAGTTCTTC.

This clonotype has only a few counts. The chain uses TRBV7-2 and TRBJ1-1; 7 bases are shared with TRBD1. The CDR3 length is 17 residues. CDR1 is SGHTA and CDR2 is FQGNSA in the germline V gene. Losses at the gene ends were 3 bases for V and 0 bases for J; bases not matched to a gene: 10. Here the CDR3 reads CASSFRGDSPMNTEAFF. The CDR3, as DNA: TGTGCCAGCAGCTTTAGGGGGGACAGTCCCATGAACACTGAAGCTTTCTTT.

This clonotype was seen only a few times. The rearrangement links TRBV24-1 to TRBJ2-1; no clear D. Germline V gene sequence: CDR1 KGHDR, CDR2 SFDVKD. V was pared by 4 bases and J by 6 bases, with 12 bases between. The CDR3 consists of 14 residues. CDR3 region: CATSDPGRFNEQFF. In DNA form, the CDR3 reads TGTGCCACCAGTGACCCCGGACGGTTCAATGAGCAGTTCTTC.

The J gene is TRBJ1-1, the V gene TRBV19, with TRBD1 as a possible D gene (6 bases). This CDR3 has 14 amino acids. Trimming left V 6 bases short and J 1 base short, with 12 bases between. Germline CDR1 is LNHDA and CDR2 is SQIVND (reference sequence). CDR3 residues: CASRRGRGNTEAFF. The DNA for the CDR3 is TGTGCCAGTAGGCGGGGCAGGGGGAACACTGAAGCTTTCTTT.

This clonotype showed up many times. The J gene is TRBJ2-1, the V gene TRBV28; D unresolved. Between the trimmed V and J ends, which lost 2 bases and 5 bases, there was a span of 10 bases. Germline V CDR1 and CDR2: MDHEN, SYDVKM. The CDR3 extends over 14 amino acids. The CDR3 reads CASSLTKFNNEQFF. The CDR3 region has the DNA TGTGCCAGCAGTTTAACAAAGTTTAACAATGAGCAGTTCTTC.

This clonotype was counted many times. The CDR3 DNA reads as TGTGCCAGCAGCCTCCCTAGGACACGGGCCAATCAGCCCCAGCATTTT. It encodes CASSLPRTRANQPQHF. The rearrangement links TRBV28 to TRBJ1-5; D perhaps matches TRBD1 (5 bases). This CDR3 is built from 16 residues. V was cut by 6 bases and J by 3 bases, with 18 bases left in between. The germline CDR1 and CDR2 sequences are MDHEN and SYDVKM.

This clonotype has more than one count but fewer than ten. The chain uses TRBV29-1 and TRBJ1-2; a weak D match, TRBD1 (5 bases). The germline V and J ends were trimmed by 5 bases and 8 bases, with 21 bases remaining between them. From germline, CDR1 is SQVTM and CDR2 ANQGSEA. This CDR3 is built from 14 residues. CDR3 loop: CSVHRDLLASGYTF. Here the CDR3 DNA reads TGCAGCGTTCACCGGGACTTACTAGCCAGCGGCTACACCTTC. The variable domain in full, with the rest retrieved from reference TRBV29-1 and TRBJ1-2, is SAVISQKPSRDICQRGTSLTIQCQVDSQVTMMFWYRQQPGQSLTLIATANQGSEATYESGFVIDKFPISRPNLTFSTLTVSNMSPEDSSIYLCSVHRDLLASGYTFGSGTRLTVV.

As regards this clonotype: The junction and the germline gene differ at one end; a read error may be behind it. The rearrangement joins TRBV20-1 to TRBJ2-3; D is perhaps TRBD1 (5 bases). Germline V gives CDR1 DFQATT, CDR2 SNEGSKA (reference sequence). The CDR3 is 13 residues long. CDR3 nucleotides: TGCAGTGCTACAGGGCATAGCACAGATCCGCAGTATTTT. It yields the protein CSATGHSTDPQYF.

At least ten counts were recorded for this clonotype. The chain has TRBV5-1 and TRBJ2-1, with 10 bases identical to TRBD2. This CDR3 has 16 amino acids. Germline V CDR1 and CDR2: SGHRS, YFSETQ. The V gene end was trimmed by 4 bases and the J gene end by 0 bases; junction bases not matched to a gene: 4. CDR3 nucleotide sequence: TGCGCCAGCAGCAGGACTAGCGGAGCCTCCTACAATGAGCAGTTCTTC. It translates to CASSRTSGASYNEQFF. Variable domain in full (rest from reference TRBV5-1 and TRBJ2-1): KAGVTQTPRYLIKTRGQQVTLSCSPISGHRSVSWYQQTPGQGLQFLFEYFSETQRNKGNFPGRFSGRQFSNSRSEMNVSTLELGDSALYLCASSRTSGASYNEQFFGPGTRLTVL.

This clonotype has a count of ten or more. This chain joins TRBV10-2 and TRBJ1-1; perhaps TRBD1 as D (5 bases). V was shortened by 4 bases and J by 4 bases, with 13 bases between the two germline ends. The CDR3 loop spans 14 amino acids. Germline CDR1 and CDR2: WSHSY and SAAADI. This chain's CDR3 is CASSVEGRATEAFF. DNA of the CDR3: TGCGCCAGCAGTGTCGAGGGGCGGGCCACTGAAGCTTTCTTT.